The rows below give T cell receptor beta chains drawn from one sample of a study of blood T cell repertoires in COVID-19. Assay: immunoSEQ multiplex PCR; the TCRdb copy retains only in-frame clones and omits some. Among 490,000 or so clones listed, 75% to 90% were seen once. The sequenced sample was PBMCs or T cells enriched from blood (not recorded which). The receptors derive from a woman aged 60-75 years who had recovered from COVID-19. Each CDR3 is given with its conserved first and last residue. Fields, in order: J gene, D gene, clone size, V gene, CDR3 protein, CDR3 DNA. A D gene is named only where the DNA matches it firmly. Size is stated for part of the rows, as once, few or many counts, or as a class when the clone is expanded.

>TRBJ2-7|-|-|TRBV2
CASSVSYEQYF
TGTGCCAGCAGTGTTTCTTACGAGCAGTACTTC
>TRBJ2-7|-|-|TRBV4-1
CASSRGDGAYEQYF
TGCGCCAGCAGCCGCGGGGACGGGGCCTACGAGCAGTACTTC
>TRBJ2-2|-|-|TRBV19
CASSTRVNTGELFF
TGTGCCAGTAGTACCCGGGTCAACACCGGGGAGCTGTTTTTT
>TRBJ1-4|TRBD1|-|TRBV3-1/TRBV3-2
CASSQPGQGDEKLFF
TGTGCCAGCAGCCAGCCAGGACAGGGGGACGAAAAACTGTTTTTT
>TRBJ2-3|TRBD2|-|TRBV5-1
CASSPSGTSGGLSTDTQYF
TGCGCCAGCAGTCCGTCCGGGACTAGCGGGGGGTTAAGCACAGATACGCAGTATTTT
>TRBJ2-1|-|-|TRBV7-2
CASSLFQGLNNEQFF
TGTGCCAGCAGCTTATTCCAGGGGTTGAACAATGAGCAGTTCTTC
>TRBJ1-1|-|-|TRBV7-9
CASSLGAKGGEAFF
TGTGCCAGCAGCTTAGGGGCCAAAGGAGGTGAAGCTTTCTTT
>TRBJ1-1|-|-|TRBV7-2
CASTSERNTEAFF
TGTGCCAGCACCTCCGAGCGGAACACTGAAGCTTTCTTT
>TRBJ1-5|-|-|TRBV4-2
CASSLDSSGSQPQHF
TGTGCCAGCAGCCTGGATAGTTCGGGGAGTCAGCCCCAGCATTTT
>TRBJ2-2|-|once|TRBV19
CASTRTFTGGAKHTGELFF
TGTGCCAGTACCAGGACCTTTACTGGCGGGGCGAAGCACACCGGGGAGCTGTTTTTT
>TRBJ2-1|-|-|TRBV27
CASSQNNEQFF
TGTGCCAGCAGTCAGAACAATGAGCAGTTCTTC
>TRBJ2-4|-|-|TRBV6-4
CASSDSAGVAKNIQYF
TGTGCCAGCAGTGACTCGGCAGGGGTGGCCAAAAACATTCAGTACTTC
>TRBJ2-2|-|-|TRBV7-9
CASSFKVQMNTGELFF
TGTGCCAGCAGCTTTAAAGTTCAGATGAACACCGGGGAGCTGTTTTTT
>TRBJ2-5|TRBD2|-|TRBV5-1
CASSPGLAGGSLQETQYF
TGCGCCAGCAGCCCCGGACTAGCGGGGGGATCTCTCCAAGAGACCCAGTACTTC
>TRBJ1-6|-|-|TRBV4-1
CASRQPTGRNSPLHF
TGCGCCAGCAGACAGCCAACCGGCCGGAATTCACCCCTCCACTTT
>TRBJ1-1|-|few|TRBV6-5
CASSYLQGTEAFF
TGTGCCAGCAGTTACCTACAGGGCACTGAAGCTTTCTTT
>TRBJ2-5|TRBD2|-|TRBV20-1
CSASSPSGVLQETQYF
TGCAGTGCTAGTTCTCCTAGCGGGGTACTACAAGAGACCCAGTACTTC
>TRBJ1-5|TRBD1|-|TRBV3-1/TRBV3-2
CASSQQGVTQPQHF
TGTGCCAGCAGCCAACAGGGGGTAACTCAGCCCCAGCATTTT
>TRBJ2-3|-|once|TRBV18
CASSPGGLRSTDTQYF
TGTGCCAGCTCCCCCGGGGGGCTCAGAAGCACAGATACGCAGTATTTT
>TRBJ2-7|-|-|TRBV4-2
CASSQVTAVYEQYF
TGTGCCAGCAGCCAAGTGACGGCGGTCTACGAGCAGTACTTC
>TRBJ2-7|TRBD2|-|TRBV10-1
CASSFAGDEQYF
TGCGCCAGCAGCTTCGCGGGGGACGAGCAGTACTTC
>TRBJ2-2|TRBD2|-|TRBV2
CASSAGGRTSGAGELFF
TGTGCCAGCAGTGCGGGGGGCAGGACTAGCGGCGCCGGGGAGCTGTTTTTT
>TRBJ1-1|-|once|TRBV4-1
CASSQGAQGNTEAFF
TGCGCCAGCAGCCAAGGAGCGCAGGGCAACACTGAAGCTTTCTTT
>TRBJ1-2|-|-|TRBV6-5
CASSFSKTVYGYTF
TGTGCCAGCAGTTTCTCAAAGACAGTCTATGGCTACACCTTC
>TRBJ1-5|-|-|TRBV3-1/TRBV3-2
CASGEGDQPQHF
TGTGCCAGCGGAGAGGGAGATCAGCCCCAGCATTTT
>TRBJ2-5|-|few|TRBV2
CASSDIQRGQETQYF
TGTGCCAGCAGTGACATCCAGCGTGGGCAAGAGACCCAGTACTTC
>TRBJ2-2|-|-|TRBV11-2
CASSFQDTGELFF
TGTGCCAGCAGCTTCCAGGACACCGGGGAGCTGTTTTTT
>TRBJ1-5|TRBD1|-|TRBV4-1
CASSQFLGTGNQPQHF
TGCGCCAGCAGCCAGTTTCTGGGGACAGGGAATCAGCCCCAGCATTTT
>TRBJ2-5|TRBD1|-|TRBV11-2
CASSLAAGGPLWETQYF
TGTGCCAGCAGCTTAGCGGCAGGGGGTCCCTTATGGGAGACCCAGTACTTC
>TRBJ1-2|-|once|TRBV18
CASSGSDYGYTF
TGTGCCAGCTCCGGTAGTGACTATGGCTACACCTTC
>TRBJ1-4|-|-|TRBV5-1
CASSQRQRSPTNEKLFF
TGCGCCAGCAGCCAACGACAACGGTCACCAACTAATGAAAAACTGTTTTTT
>TRBJ2-2|-|-|TRBV2
CASSLTGSTTGELFF
TGTGCCAGCAGTCTGACCGGGTCCACCACCGGGGAGCTGTTTTTT
>TRBJ2-6|TRBD1|-|TRBV19
CASSIWDRGPPGANVLTF
TGTGCCAGTAGTATTTGGGACAGGGGGCCCCCTGGGGCCAACGTCCTGACTTTC
>TRBJ2-1|TRBD1|-|TRBV24-1
CATSGPTGGPYNEQFF
TGTGCCACCAGTGGCCCAACAGGGGGCCCCTACAATGAGCAGTTCTTC
>TRBJ2-5|TRBD1|-|TRBV19
CASSFRDRGTQETQYF
TGTGCCAGTAGCTTCCGGGACAGGGGCACTCAAGAGACCCAGTACTTC
>TRBJ2-4|TRBD1|-|TRBV2
CASSGQANIQYF
TGTGCCAGCTCGGGACAGGCGAACATTCAGTACTTC
>TRBJ1-3|TRBD1|-|TRBV4-1
CASSQQGADGNTIYF
TGCGCCAGCAGCCAACAGGGGGCAGATGGAAACACCATATATTTT
>TRBJ1-1|-|-|TRBV2
CASSEGTKSAFF
TGTGCCAGCAGTGAAGGGACAAAATCGGCTTTCTTT
>TRBJ1-3|-|-|TRBV7-8
CASSNGGTNTIYF
TGTGCCAGCAGTAACGGGGGTACAAACACCATATATTTT
>TRBJ2-7|-|-|TRBV15
CATSQSDVRKYF
TGTGCCACCAGCCAGAGCGACGTAAGAAAGTACTTC
>TRBJ1-5|-|-|TRBV5-1
CASSLGTGFNQPQHF
TGCGCCAGCAGCTTGGGAACAGGGTTCAATCAGCCCCAGCATTTT
>TRBJ1-1|TRBD1|-|TRBV6-5
CASRTTGTNTEAFF
TGTGCCAGCAGGACGACAGGGACTAACACTGAAGCTTTCTTT
>TRBJ2-3|-|-|TRBV11-2
CASSFGQGYTDTQYF
TGTGCCAGCAGCTTCGGGCAGGGGTACACAGATACGCAGTATTTT
>TRBJ1-2|TRBD1|-|TRBV7-9
CASSLIDRAKMSYTF
TGTGCCAGCAGCTTAATAGACAGGGCGAAGATGAGCTACACCTTC
>TRBJ2-7|-|-|TRBV30
CAWSTGTSYEQYF
TGTGCCTGGAGTACCGGGACTTCCTACGAGCAGTACTTC
>TRBJ1-5|-|few|TRBV7-2
CASSFLQGLSQPQHF
TGTGCCAGCAGCTTCCTTCAGGGACTGAGTCAGCCCCAGCATTTT
>TRBJ2-3|TRBD2|-|TRBV11-3
CASSFSFGGADTQYF
TGTGCCAGCAGCTTTAGTTTCGGGGGGGCAGATACGCAGTATTTT
>TRBJ1-6|-|few|TRBV6-1
CASSVDRSSYNSPLHF
TGTGCCAGCAGTGTAGACAGGAGCTCCTATAATTCACCCCTCCACTTT
>TRBJ2-3|-|-|TRBV12-5
CASGLGAGAGSTDTQYF
TGTGCTAGTGGTTTGGGGGCGGGGGCAGGGAGCACAGATACGCAGTATTTT
>TRBJ1-3|-|-|TRBV30
CAWSVGGSSGNTIYF
TGTGCCTGGAGTGTAGGCGGGAGCTCTGGAAACACCATATATTTT
>TRBJ2-1|-|-|TRBV15
CATSRPLSTGLNEQFF
TGTGCCACCAGCAGACCTCTCTCGACAGGACTGAATGAGCAGTTCTTC
>TRBJ1-1|-|once|TRBV11-2
CASSSPFGGNTEAFF
TGTGCCAGCAGCTCGCCTTTTGGAGGGAACACTGAAGCTTTCTTT
>TRBJ1-5|TRBD1|-|TRBV18
CASAGQANQPQHF
TGTGCCAGCGCTGGACAGGCCAATCAGCCCCAGCATTTT
>TRBJ1-3|-|-|TRBV5-1
CASSLAGDSSGNTIYF
TGCGCCAGCAGCTTGGCAGGGGATAGCTCTGGAAACACCATATATTTT
>TRBJ2-3|TRBD2|-|TRBV2
CASGTSGVRTDTQYF
TGTGCCAGCGGGACTAGCGGGGTTCGCACAGATACGCAGTATTTT
>TRBJ1-2|-|-|TRBV6-5
CASSYQGLNYGYTF
TGTGCCAGCAGTTACCAGGGACTTAACTATGGCTACACCTTC
>TRBJ1-4|-|-|TRBV28
CASSLRQGIANEKLFF
TGTGCCAGCAGTTTACGTCAGGGCATAGCTAATGAAAAACTGTTTTTT